The 20 T cell receptor beta chains reported below all come from one sample, sequenced in a study of T cell responses to AZD1222 COVID-19 vaccine. Clones were read by immunoSEQ multiplex PCR, and TCRdb kept only the in-frame ones, dropping some. The sample has about 100,000 clones, roughly 89% seen once. The sample in question was peripheral blood, obtained on day 0 of AZD1222 vaccination. The receptors shown here come from an adult in good health.

The V and J genes are TRBV19 and TRBJ1-2, with D unresolved. Germline V gene sequence: CDR1 LNHDA, CDR2 SQIVND (reference sequence). This CDR3 is 13 amino acids long. Trimming stripped 3 bases from V and 8 bases from J, with 13 bases between. CDR3 residues: CASSITLGIGYTF. In nucleotides, the CDR3 is TGTGCCAGTAGTATTACCTTGGGGATCGGCTACACCTTC.

This chain links TRBV4-1 with TRBJ1-6; 10 bases map to TRBD1. This CDR3 region has 19 residues. CDR1 and CDR2 from the germline V gene are MGHRA and YSYEKL. V shed 4 bases and J 0 bases; nucleotides not matched to a gene: 9. For the CDR3, the DNA is TGCGCCAGCAGCCCTGAAGGGGGACAGGGGACCTCCTATAATTCACCCCTCCACTTT. It specifies CASSPEGGQGTSYNSPLHF.

The V call is TRBV6-5, the J call TRBJ2-7; D remains unclear. Germline V gene sequence: CDR1 MNHEY, CDR2 SVGAGI. The CDR3 is made up of 15 amino acids. V was trimmed by 0 bases and J by 2 bases, leaving 11 bases between them. The chain's CDR3 is CASSYSVGGTYEQYF. The CDR3 region has the DNA TGTGCCAGCAGTTACTCGGTTGGTGGTACCTACGAGCAGTACTTC.

The chain uses TRBV10-3 and TRBJ1-6; D not certain. Germline lookup yields CDR1 ENHRY and CDR2 SYGVKD. V was pared by 10 bases and J by 7 bases, with 14 bases between. The CDR3 loop spans 13 amino acids. CDR3 region: CATRADYNSPLHF. The CDR3, as DNA: TGTGCCACAAGGGCCGATTACAATTCACCCCTCCACTTT.

This rearrangement joins TRBV19 to TRBJ2-1; D tentatively fits TRBD1 or TRBD2 (5 bases each). V shed 6 bases and J shed 2 bases, with 14 bases lying between them. The CDR3 length is 15 residues. Germline loops: CDR1 LNHDA, CDR2 SQIVND (reference sequence). The CDR3 sequence is CASSRGDGPYNEQFF. CDR3 nucleotides: TGTGCCAGTAGCCGAGGGGACGGCCCCTACAATGAGCAGTTCTTC.

This clone has just one count. This chain links TRBV7-8 with TRBJ2-5; D is perhaps TRBD1 (6 bases). In germline, CDR1 is SGHVS, CDR2 FQNEAQ. The CDR3 loop spans 15 amino acids. V was trimmed by 0 bases and J by 7 bases, leaving 15 bases between them. The CDR3 here is CASSLAAGVVGTQYF. CDR3 coding DNA: TGTGCCAGCAGCTTAGCGGCAGGGGTTGTGGGGACCCAGTACTTC. Using reference TRBV7-8 and TRBJ2-5 for the parts outside the CDR3, the full variable domain is GAGVSQSPRYKVAKRGQDVALRCDPISGHVSLFWYQQALGQGPEFLTYFQNEAQLDKSGLPSDRFFAERPEGSVSTLKIQRTQQEDSAVYLCASSLAAGVVGTQYFGPGTRLLVL.

This clone was observed a handful of times. The DNA for the CDR3 is TGTGCCAGCAGCTTCATCCCCCCGGACTCACGGCGGACCGGGGAGCTGTTTTTT. Protein product: CASSFIPPDSRRTGELFF. The V gene is TRBV7-9, the J gene TRBJ2-2; possible D gene TRBD2, 5 bases. This CDR3 contains 18 residues. CDR1 and CDR2 from the germline V gene are SEHNR and FQNEAQ (reference sequence). V was shortened by 3 bases and J by 5 bases, with 22 bases between the two germline ends. The full variable domain, in which reference TRBV7-9 and TRBJ2-2 provide the parts outside the CDR3, is DTGVSQNPRHKITKRGQNVTFRCDPISEHNRLYWYRQTLGQGPEFLTYFQNEAQLEKSRLLSDRFSAERPKGSFSTLEIQRTEQGDSAMYLCASSFIPPDSRRTGELFFGEGSRLTVL.

The chain combines TRBV7-9 with TRBJ2-7, with D hard to call. The CDR3 is 18 residues long. The V end was cut by 5 bases, the J end by 6 bases, with 29 bases between. Germline CDR1 SEHNR, CDR2 FQNEAQ (reference sequence). DNA for the CDR3: TGTGCCAGCAGCCGTCTCCCAGACCTCAGTGGGTCATTAGTCGAGCAGTACTTC. Translating gives CASSRLPDLSGSLVEQYF.

This clone was detected only once. The chain recombines TRBV27 with TRBJ1-6, with D unresolved. Germline V gene data show CDR1 as MNHEY and CDR2 as SMNVEV (reference sequence). Trimming took off 7 bases at V and 2 bases at J, with 18 bases between the two ends. This CDR3 has 17 amino acids. CDR3 loop: CASKRSLRGTYNSPLHF. CDR3 DNA: TGTGCCAGCAAAAGATCCCTACGAGGCACCTATAATTCACCCCTCCACTTT.

The rearrangement joins TRBV5-1 to TRBJ1-4; D ambiguous. The CDR3 totals 16 residues. CDR1 and CDR2 (germline): SGHRS, YFSETQ. V was shortened by 0 bases and J by 0 bases, with 9 bases between the two germline ends. CDR3 amino acids: CASSLGGMSTNEKLFF. CDR3 DNA: TGCGCCAGCAGCTTGGGTGGGATGTCAACTAATGAAAAACTGTTTTTT.

The V call is TRBV6-5, the J call TRBJ1-5; D gene unclear. CDR1 is MNHEY and CDR2 is SVGAGI in the germline V gene. The CDR3 has 13 amino acids. Trimming pared 2 bases from V and 1 base from J, leaving 3 bases between. The CDR3, as DNA: TGTGCCAGCAGTTACCAAAGCAATCAGCCCCAGCATTTT. Its translation: CASSYQSNQPQHF.

The V gene is TRBV7-9, the J gene TRBJ2-7, with D perhaps matching TRBD1 (6 bases). Between the trimmed V and J ends, which lost 5 bases and 6 bases, there was a span of 23 bases. The CDR3 is 16 amino acids. CDR1 and CDR2 (germline): SEHNR, FQNEAQ (reference sequence). As DNA, the CDR3 is TGTGCCAGCAGCCCCTCTTGGTCCGCCGCCAGGGGCGAGCAGTACTTC. Its protein is CASSPSWSAARGEQYF.

V is TRBV3-1 (or the pseudogene TRBV3-2) and J is TRBJ2-3, with D tentatively TRBD2 (6 bases). The CDR3 spans 15 residues. Germline V gives CDR1 LGHDT, CDR2 YNNKEL (reference sequence). The germline V and J ends were trimmed by 7 bases and 1 base, with 15 bases remaining between them. The CDR3: CASTKAASGTDTQYF. The CDR3 DNA is TGTGCCAGCACCAAAGCAGCTAGCGGCACAGATACGCAGTATTTT.

The chain joins TRBV5-4 to TRBJ1-1, with D tentatively TRBD1 (6 bases). Deletions cut 4 bases from V and 1 base from J, with 11 bases between. The CDR3 sequence is 14 residues long. Germline CDR1 SGHNT, CDR2 YYREEE (reference sequence). The CDR3 DNA reads as TGTGCCAGCAGCCGTATGACAGGGAACACTGAAGCTTTCTTT. Residues: CASSRMTGNTEAFF.

This clone was seen once. The chain employs TRBV11-3 and TRBJ2-7; D is possibly TRBD1 (6 bases). V was cut by 4 bases and J by 3 bases, with 16 bases left in between. There are 15 residues in the CDR3. Germline V gene sequence: CDR1 SGHNT, CDR2 YENEEA. The CDR3 DNA is TGTGCCAGCAGCTACGCCGGGACACAAATCTACGAGCAGTACTTC. Amino acid sequence: CASSYAGTQIYEQYF.

V usage is TRBV28 and J usage is TRBJ2-7; D unresolved. Trimming pared 5 bases from V and 7 bases from J, leaving 15 bases between. CDR3 length: 13 amino acids. CDR1 is MDHEN and CDR2 is SYDVKM in the germline V gene. The CDR3 loop is CASSDPARREQYF. As DNA, the CDR3 is TGTGCCAGCAGTGACCCCGCCCGGCGTGAGCAGTACTTC.

The V call is TRBV18, the J call TRBJ1-4; possible D gene TRBD1, 5 bases. Trimming cost V 4 bases and J 1 base, with 10 bases left between them. The CDR3 covers 15 residues. Germline-derived CDR1 and CDR2 are KGHSH and LQKENI. For the CDR3, the DNA is TGTGCCAGCTCACGACGGGGCGTAACTAATGAAAAACTGTTTTTT. Its translation is CASSRRGVTNEKLFF.

The CDR3 DNA reads as TGCGCCAGCAGCCAAGAGGGAGGGGGCGCTGGACAGCCCCAGCATTTT. Translation: CASSQEGGGAGQPQHF. V is TRBV4-1 and J is TRBJ1-5, with TRBD1 matching 7 bases. This CDR3 has 16 residues. V shed 0 bases and J 7 bases; nucleotides not matched to a gene: 9. CDR1 is MGHRA and CDR2 is YSYEKL in the germline V gene.

This chain uses TRBV7-9 with TRBJ1-2; D is unresolved. The CDR3 consists of 13 residues. Between the trimmed V and J ends, which lost 5 bases and 8 bases, there was a span of 15 bases. Germline values: CDR1 SEHNR, CDR2 FQNEAQ (reference sequence). This chain's CDR3 is CASSPSPIGGYTF. The DNA for the CDR3 is TGTGCCAGCAGCCCCTCTCCAATTGGAGGCTACACCTTC.

The chain carries TRBV7-9 and TRBJ1-2; a weak D match, TRBD1 (6 bases). Germline V gene data show CDR1 as SEHNR and CDR2 as FQNEAQ (reference sequence). The V and J ends lost 5 bases and 0 bases respectively, with 13 bases between them. This CDR3 contains 15 residues. The CDR3 nucleotides read TGTGCCAGCAGCCCACAGGGAGGTACTAACTATGGCTACACCTTC. Amino acids: CASSPQGGTNYGYTF.